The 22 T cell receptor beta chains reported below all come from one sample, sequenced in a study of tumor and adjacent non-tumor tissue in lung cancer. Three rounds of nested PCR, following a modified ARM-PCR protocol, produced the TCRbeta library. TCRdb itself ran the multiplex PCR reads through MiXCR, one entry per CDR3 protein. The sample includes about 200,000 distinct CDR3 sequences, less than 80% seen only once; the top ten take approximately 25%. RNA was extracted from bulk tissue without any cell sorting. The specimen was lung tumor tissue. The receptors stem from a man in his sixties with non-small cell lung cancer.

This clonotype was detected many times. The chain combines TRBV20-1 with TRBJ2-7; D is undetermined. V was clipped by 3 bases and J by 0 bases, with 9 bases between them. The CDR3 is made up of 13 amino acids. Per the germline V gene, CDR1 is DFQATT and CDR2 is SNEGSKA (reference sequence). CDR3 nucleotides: TGCAGTGCTAGGACGGTAAACTCCTACGAGCAGTACTTC. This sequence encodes CSARTVNSYEQYF.

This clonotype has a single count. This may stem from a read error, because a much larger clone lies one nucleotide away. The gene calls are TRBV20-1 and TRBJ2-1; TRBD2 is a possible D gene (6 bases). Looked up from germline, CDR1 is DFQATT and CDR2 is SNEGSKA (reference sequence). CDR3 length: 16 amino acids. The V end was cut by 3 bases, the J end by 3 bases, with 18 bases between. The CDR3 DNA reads TGCAGTGCTAGCCCCCGGGAGTCGAGCTTCTACAATGAGCAGTTCTTC. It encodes CSASPRESSFYNEQFF.

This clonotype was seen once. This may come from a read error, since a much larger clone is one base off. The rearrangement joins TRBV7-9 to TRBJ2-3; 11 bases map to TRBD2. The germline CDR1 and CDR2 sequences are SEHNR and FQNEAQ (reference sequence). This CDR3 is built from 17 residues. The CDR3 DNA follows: TGTGCCCGCAGCCCAGCGGTACTAGCGGGAGCTGCAGATACGCAGTATTTT. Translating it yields CARSPAVLAGAADTQYF.

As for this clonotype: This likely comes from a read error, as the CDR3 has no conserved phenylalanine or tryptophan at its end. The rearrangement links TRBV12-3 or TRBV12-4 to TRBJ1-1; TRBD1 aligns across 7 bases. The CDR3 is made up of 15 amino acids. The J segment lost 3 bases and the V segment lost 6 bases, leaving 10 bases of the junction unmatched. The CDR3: CASRGTGESDTEAFC. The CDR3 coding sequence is TGTGCCAGCAGGGGTACAGGGGAGAGCGACACTGAAGCTTTCTGT.

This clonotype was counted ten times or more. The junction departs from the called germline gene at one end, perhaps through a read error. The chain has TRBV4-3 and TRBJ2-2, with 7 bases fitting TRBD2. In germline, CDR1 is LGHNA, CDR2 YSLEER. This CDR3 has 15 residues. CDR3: CASSPGGSHTGELFF. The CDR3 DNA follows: TGTGCCAGCAGTCCCGGCGGGAGCCACACCGGGGAGCTGTTTTTT.

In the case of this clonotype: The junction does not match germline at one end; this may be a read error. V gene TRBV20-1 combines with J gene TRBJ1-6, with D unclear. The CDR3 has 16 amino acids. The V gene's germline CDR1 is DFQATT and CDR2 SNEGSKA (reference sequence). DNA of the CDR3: TGCAGTGCTATAGATCCAATCAGCTCCTATAGTTCACCCCTCCACTTT. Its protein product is CSAIDPISSYSSPLHF.

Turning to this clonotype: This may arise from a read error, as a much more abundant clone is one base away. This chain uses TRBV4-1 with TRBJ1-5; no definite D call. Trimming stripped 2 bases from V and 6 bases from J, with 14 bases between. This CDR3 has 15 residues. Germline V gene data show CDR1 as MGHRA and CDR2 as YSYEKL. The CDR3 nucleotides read TGCGCCAGCAGCCAACGACTGGGGAATTTTCAGCCCCAGCATTTT. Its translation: CASSQRLGNFQPQHF.

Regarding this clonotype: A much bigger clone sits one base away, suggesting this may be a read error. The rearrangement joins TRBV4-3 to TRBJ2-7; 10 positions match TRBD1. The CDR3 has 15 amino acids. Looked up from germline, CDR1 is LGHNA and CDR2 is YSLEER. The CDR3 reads CAISQGETGGDEQYF. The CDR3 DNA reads TGCGCCATCAGCCAAGGCGAGACAGGGGGCGACGAGCAGTACTTC.

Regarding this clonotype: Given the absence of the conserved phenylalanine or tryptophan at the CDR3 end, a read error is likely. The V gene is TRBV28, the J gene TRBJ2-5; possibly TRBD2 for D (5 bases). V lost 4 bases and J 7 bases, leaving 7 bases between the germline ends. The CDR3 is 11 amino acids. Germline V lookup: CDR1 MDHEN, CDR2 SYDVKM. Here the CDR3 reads CASSSRGTQYY. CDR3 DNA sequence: TGTGCCAGCAGTTCTCGGGGGACCCAGTACTAC.

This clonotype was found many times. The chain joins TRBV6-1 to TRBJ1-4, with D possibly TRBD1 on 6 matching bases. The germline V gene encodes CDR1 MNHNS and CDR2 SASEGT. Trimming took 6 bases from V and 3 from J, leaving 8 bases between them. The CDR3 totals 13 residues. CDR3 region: CASRGHSNEKLFF. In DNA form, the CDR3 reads TGTGCCAGCAGGGGACACTCTAATGAAAAACTGTTTTTT.

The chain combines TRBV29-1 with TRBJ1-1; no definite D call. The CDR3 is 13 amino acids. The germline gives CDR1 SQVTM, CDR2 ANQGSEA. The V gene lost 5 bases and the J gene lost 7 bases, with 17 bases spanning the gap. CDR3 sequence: CSVLSPESNEAFF. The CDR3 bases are TGCAGCGTTTTGTCTCCCGAGAGCAATGAAGCTTTCTTT.

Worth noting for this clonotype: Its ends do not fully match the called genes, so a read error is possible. Written as DNA, the CDR3 is TGTGCCAGCAGGCCGTGGGCTGGCCGTTACATTGAGCAGTTTTTC. Its translation: CASRPWAGRYIEQFF. J is TRBJ2-1 and V is TRBV6-1; unclear D gene. The CDR3 extends over 15 amino acids. CDR1 MNHNS and CDR2 SASEGT come from the germline V gene.

The CDR3 here is CASSHGRFEGYTF. The CDR3 DNA is TGTGCCAGCAGCCACGGGAGGTTTGAAGGCTACACCTTC. The chain recombines TRBV6-5 with TRBJ1-2, with D unclear. The CDR3 consists of 13 residues. The V end lost 6 bases, the J end lost 8 bases, and 16 bases lay between the germline ends. Germline V gene sequence: CDR1 MNHEY, CDR2 SVGAGI.

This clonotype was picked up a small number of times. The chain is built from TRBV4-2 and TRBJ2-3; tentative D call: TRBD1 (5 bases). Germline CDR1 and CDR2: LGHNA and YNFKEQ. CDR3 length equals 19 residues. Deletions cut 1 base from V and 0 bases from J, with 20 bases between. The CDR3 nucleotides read TGTGCCAGCAGCCAAGGGACACAGCCCATGCGGTATAGCACAGATACGCAGTATTTT. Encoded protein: CASSQGTQPMRYSTDTQYF.

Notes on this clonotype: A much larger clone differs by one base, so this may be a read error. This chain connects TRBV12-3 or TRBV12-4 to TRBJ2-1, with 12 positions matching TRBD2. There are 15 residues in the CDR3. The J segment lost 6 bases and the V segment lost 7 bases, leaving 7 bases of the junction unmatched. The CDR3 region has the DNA TGTGCCAGCATAATGCCGGGACTAGCGGGCAATGAGCAGTTCTTC. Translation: CASIMPGLAGNEQFF.

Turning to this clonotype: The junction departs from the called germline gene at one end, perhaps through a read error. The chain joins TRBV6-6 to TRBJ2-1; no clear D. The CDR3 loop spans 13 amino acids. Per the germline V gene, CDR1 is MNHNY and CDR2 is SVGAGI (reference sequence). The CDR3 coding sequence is TGTGCCAGCAGTTTTACTCTTTACAATGACCAGTTCTTC. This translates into CASSFTLYNDQFF.

In DNA, the CDR3 is TGCGCCAGCAGCTTGCACCACGAGCAGTACTTC. Its translation is CASSLHHEQYF. The chain has TRBV5-1 and TRBJ2-7; D not certain. This CDR3 spans 11 amino acids. From germline, CDR1 is SGHRS and CDR2 YFSETQ. Trimming removed 1 base at V and 5 bases at J, with 4 bases between.

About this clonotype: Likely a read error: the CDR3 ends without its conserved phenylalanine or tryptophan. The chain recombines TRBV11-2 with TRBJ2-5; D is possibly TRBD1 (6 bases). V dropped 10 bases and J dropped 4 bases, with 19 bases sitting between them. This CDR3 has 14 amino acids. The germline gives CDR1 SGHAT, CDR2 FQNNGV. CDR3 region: CATALRGSGETQYI. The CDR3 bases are TGTGCCACCGCGCTGAGGGGGTCAGGAGAGACCCAGTACATC.

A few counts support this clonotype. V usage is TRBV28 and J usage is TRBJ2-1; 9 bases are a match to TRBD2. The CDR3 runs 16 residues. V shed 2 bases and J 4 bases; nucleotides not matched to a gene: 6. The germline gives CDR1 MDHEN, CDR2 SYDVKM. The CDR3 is CASSLGSGGPYNEQFF. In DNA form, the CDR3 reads TGTGCCAGCAGTTTAGGGAGCGGGGGGCCATACAATGAGCAGTTCTTC.

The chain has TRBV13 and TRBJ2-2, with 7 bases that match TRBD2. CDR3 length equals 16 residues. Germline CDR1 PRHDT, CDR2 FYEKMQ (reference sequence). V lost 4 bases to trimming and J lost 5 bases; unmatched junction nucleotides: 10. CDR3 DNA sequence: TGTGCCAGCAGCTCAGTCAGCGGGGAGAGGACCGGGGAGCTGTTTTTT. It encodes CASSSVSGERTGELFF.

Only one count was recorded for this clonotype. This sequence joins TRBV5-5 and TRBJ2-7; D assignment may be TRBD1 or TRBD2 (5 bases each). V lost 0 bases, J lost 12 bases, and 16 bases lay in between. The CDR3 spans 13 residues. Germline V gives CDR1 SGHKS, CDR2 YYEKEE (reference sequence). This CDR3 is CASSLETGGLLYF. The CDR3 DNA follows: TGTGCCAGCAGCTTGGAAACAGGCGGACTGTTGTACTTC.

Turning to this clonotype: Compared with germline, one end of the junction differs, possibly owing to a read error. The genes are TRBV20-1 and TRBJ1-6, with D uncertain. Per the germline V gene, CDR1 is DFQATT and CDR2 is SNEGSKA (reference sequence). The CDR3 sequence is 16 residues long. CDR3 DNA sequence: TGCAGTTCTAGAGGTCCAATCAGCTCCTATAATTCACCCCTCCACTTT. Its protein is CSSRGPISSYNSPLHF.